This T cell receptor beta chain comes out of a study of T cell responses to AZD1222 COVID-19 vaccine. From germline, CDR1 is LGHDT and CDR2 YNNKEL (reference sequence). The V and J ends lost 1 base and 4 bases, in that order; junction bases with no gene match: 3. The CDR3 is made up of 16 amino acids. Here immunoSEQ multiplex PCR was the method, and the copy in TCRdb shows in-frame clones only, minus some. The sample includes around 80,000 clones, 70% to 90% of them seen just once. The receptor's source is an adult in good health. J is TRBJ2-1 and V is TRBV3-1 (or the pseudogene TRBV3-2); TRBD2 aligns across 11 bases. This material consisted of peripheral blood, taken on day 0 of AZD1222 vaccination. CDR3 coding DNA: TGTGCCAGCAGCCAAGTAGCGGGAGGGCTATACAATGAGCAGTTCTTC. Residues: CASSQVAGGLYNEQFF.